The 25 T cell receptor beta chains reported below all come from one sample, sequenced in a study of pediatric ulcerative colitis (dated 2019 in TCRdb). Receptor libraries were prepared by the immunoSEQ multiplex PCR assay. The immuneACCESS repertoire file appears here via TCRdb, limited to in-frame rearrangements. These files lack a portion of the clones; in checked studies, under half of the deficit traces to unresolved V genes, and the cause of the others is not known. The sample records around 36,000 clones, about 81% of which are singletons. The ten largest clones take up around 0.96% of the sample. One to two pinch biopsies were taken from the rectum for research during colonoscopy. The sequencing input was gut tissue. The receptors were sampled from a boy aged 10-17 years with mild ulcerative colitis.

This clone was seen just once. This chain's CDR3 is CASSDVWGNGYTF. The CDR3 nucleotides are TGTGCCAGCAGTGATGTATGGGGCAATGGCTACACCTTC. J is TRBJ1-2 and V is TRBV6-1, with a weak D call TRBD1 (5 bases). The CDR3 spans 13 residues. With 3 bases removed from V and 6 bases from J, the gap between germline ends came to 11 bases. Germline assignment: CDR1 MNHNS and CDR2 SASEGT.

This chain connects TRBV7-2 to TRBJ2-3; 7 bases are a match to TRBD2. CDR1 is SGHTA and CDR2 is FQGNSA in the germline V gene. Germline trimming cut 2 bases from V and 3 bases from J; bases unmatched to any gene: 8. CDR3 size: 16 residues. The CDR3 sequence: CASSLFGLVGTDTQYF. For the CDR3, the DNA is TGTGCCAGCAGCTTATTCGGACTAGTAGGGACAGATACGCAGTATTTT.

The CDR3: CASSLGITGFYGYTF. The CDR3 DNA sequence: TGTGCCAGCAGCTTGGGGATAACAGGCTTCTATGGCTACACCTTC. The V gene is TRBV5-6, the J gene TRBJ1-2, with D possibly matching TRBD1 (5 bases). From germline, CDR1 is SGHDT and CDR2 YYEEEE. Between the trimmed V and J ends, which lost 0 bases and 4 bases, there was a span of 13 bases. CDR3 length: 15 residues.

This rearrangement joins TRBV5-6 to TRBJ2-1, with a weak D call TRBD2 (5 bases). Trimming cost V 3 bases and J 5 bases, with 15 bases left between them. Germline loops: CDR1 SGHDT, CDR2 YYEEEE. CDR3 size: 15 residues. CDR3 loop: CASSWALEGHNEQFF. CDR3 bases: TGTGCCAGCAGCTGGGCGCTAGAGGGTCACAATGAGCAGTTCTTC. The variable domain in full, completed from reference TRBV5-6 and TRBJ2-1, reads DAGVTQSPTHLIKTRGQQVTLRCSPKSGHDTVSWYQQALGQGPQFIFQYYEEEERQRGNFPDRFSGHQFPNYSSELNVNALLLGDSALYLCASSWALEGHNEQFFGPGTRLTVL.

This clone was detected only a few times. The chain uses TRBV7-2 and TRBJ2-7, with no clear D. Germline-derived CDR1 and CDR2 are SGHTA and FQGNSA. The V end lost 1 base, the J end lost 6 bases, and 7 bases lay between the germline ends. This CDR3 contains 12 residues. In DNA, the CDR3 is TGTGCCAGCAGCTTAGGAAGACCCGAGCAGTACTTC. Its translation is CASSLGRPEQYF.

In DNA, the CDR3 is TGTGCCAGCAGCTTAGCGGCTAGTGCCACAGATACGCAGTATTTT. It translates to CASSLAASATDTQYF. The chain uses TRBV7-2 and TRBJ2-3; D is undetermined. The CDR3 consists of 15 residues. The V and J ends lost 0 bases and 2 bases respectively, with 9 bases between them. Germline loops: CDR1 SGHTA, CDR2 FQGNSA.

The chain is built from TRBV11-2 and TRBJ2-7; D not resolved. V was pared by 2 bases and J by 4 bases, with 3 bases between. The CDR3 sequence is 11 residues long. Germline V gene data show CDR1 as SGHAT and CDR2 as FQNNGV. CDR3: CASSLMYEQYF. CDR3 DNA sequence: TGTGCCAGCAGCTTAATGTACGAGCAGTACTTC. Full variable domain (missing parts from reference TRBV11-2 and TRBJ2-7): EAGVAQSPRYKIIEKRQSVAFWCNPISGHATLYWYQQILGQGPKLLIQFQNNGVVDDSQLPKDRFSAERLKGVDSTLKIQPAKLEDSAVYLCASSLMYEQYFGPGTRLTVT.

V is TRBV7-3 and J is TRBJ1-2, with D unclear. Trimming removed 4 bases at V and 5 bases at J, with 5 bases between. The CDR3 runs to 11 residues. Germline CDR1 SGHTA, CDR2 FQGTGA. The CDR3 DNA reads TGTGCCAGCAGCTCCGGGTATGGCTACACCTTC. It is translated as CASSSGYGYTF.

The V call is TRBV7-3, the J call TRBJ2-1, with TRBD2 matching 12 bases. Per the germline V gene, CDR1 is SGHTA and CDR2 is FQGTGA. V gave up 2 bases and J gave up 10 bases; unmatched junction bases: 18. The CDR3 runs to 19 residues. CDR3 residues: CASSLSPPLAGGEGQEQFF. CDR3 bases: TGTGCCAGCAGCTTATCCCCACCCCTAGCGGGGGGGGAGGGTCAAGAGCAGTTCTTC.

The chain combines TRBV5-1 with TRBJ2-1, with D possibly being TRBD2 (6 bases). There are 11 residues in the CDR3. CDR1 is SGHRS and CDR2 is YFSETQ in the germline V gene. V shed 7 bases and J shed 8 bases, with 10 bases lying between them. CDR3: CASRGWDEQFF. As DNA, the CDR3 is TGCGCCAGCCGGGGGTGGGATGAGCAGTTCTTC.

The J gene is TRBJ1-1, the V gene TRBV6-1; D is ambiguous. The CDR3 runs to 15 residues. The V gene's germline CDR1 is MNHNS and CDR2 SASEGT. V lost 6 bases to trimming and J lost 1 base, with 15 bases between them. This CDR3 reads CASSRAWRSNTEAFF. CDR3 DNA sequence: TGTGCCAGCAGCCGCGCATGGAGATCGAACACTGAAGCTTTCTTT.

The rearrangement uses TRBV18 and TRBJ1-1; no definite D call. CDR1 is KGHSH and CDR2 is LQKENI in the germline V gene. Trimming removed 3 bases at V and 1 base at J, with 6 bases between. This CDR3 region has 13 residues. The CDR3 bases are TGTGCCAGCTCACCGAATGGGAACACTGAAGCTTTCTTT. Translating it yields CASSPNGNTEAFF. Full variable domain (rest looked up from reference TRBV18 and TRBJ1-1): NAGVMQNPRHLVRRRGQEARLRCSPMKGHSHVYWYRQLPEEGLKFMVYLQKENIIDESGMPKERFSAEFPKEGPSILRIQQVVRGDSAAYFCASSPNGNTEAFFGQGTRLTVV.

The rearrangement uses TRBV15 and TRBJ1-1, with D tentatively TRBD1 (6 bases). Trimming stripped 1 base from V and 5 bases from J, with 8 bases between. Germline V CDR1 and CDR2: LNHNV, YYDKDF (reference sequence). The CDR3 is made up of 13 amino acids. DNA of the CDR3: TGTGCCACCAGCAGAGGACAGGAGACTGAAGCTTTCTTT. It specifies CATSRGQETEAFF.

This rearrangement joins TRBV4-2 to TRBJ1-1, with D possibly matching TRBD1 (5 bases). Trimming cost V 0 bases and J 2 bases, with 16 bases left between them. The CDR3 is 17 residues long. Germline loops: CDR1 LGHNA, CDR2 YNFKEQ. The CDR3 sequence: CASSQERAGWANTEAFF. CDR3 in DNA: TGTGCCAGCAGCCAAGAGAGGGCAGGGTGGGCCAACACTGAAGCTTTCTTT.

The chain employs TRBV7-8 and TRBJ1-1; possible D gene TRBD1, 6 bases. Germline V CDR1 and CDR2: SGHVS, FQNEAQ. V was pared by 2 bases and J by 5 bases, with 24 bases between. This CDR3 has 18 residues. CDR3 nucleotide sequence: TGTGCCAGCAGCTTACCGTACCTTGGCGGGGGCATGTGGACTGAAGCTTTCTTT. This gives the protein CASSLPYLGGGMWTEAFF.

This chain connects TRBV9 to TRBJ2-3; D perhaps matches TRBD1 (6 bases). This CDR3 spans 13 amino acids. Trimming stripped 5 bases from V and 6 bases from J, with 13 bases between. Germline loops: CDR1 SGDLS, CDR2 YYNGEE. The CDR3 nucleotides read TGTGCCAGCAGTCGTATTGACAGGGATACGCAGTATTTT. Translating it yields CASSRIDRDTQYF.

V is TRBV7-5 and J is TRBJ1-1; TRBD1, as called in the table, went unchecked against the DNA. TRBV7-5 is assigned pseudogene status. The length of the CDR3 is 15 residues. CDR3 bases: TGTGTCAGAAGCTTAGAAGGGCAGGGGAACACTGAAGCTTTCTTT. Its protein is CVRSLEGQGNTEAFF.

The chain has TRBV6-1 and TRBJ1-1, with D possibly matching TRBD1 (5 bases). Germline V gene data show CDR1 as MNHNS and CDR2 as SASEGT. V was clipped by 7 bases and J by 4 bases, with 19 bases between them. The CDR3 runs 15 residues. CDR3 amino acids: CASKLGPGRITEAFF. In DNA form, the CDR3 reads TGTGCCAGCAAGCTGGGCCCAGGGAGAATCACTGAAGCTTTCTTT.

The chain's CDR3 is CAWSDGQLNQPQHF. CDR3 coding DNA: TGTGCCTGGAGTGATGGACAGCTAAATCAGCCCCAGCATTTT. J is TRBJ1-5 and V is TRBV30, with D possibly matching TRBD1 (6 bases). There are 14 residues in the CDR3. V lost 1 base to trimming and J lost 4 bases, with 11 bases between them. Germline CDR1 and CDR2: GTSNPN and SVGIG (reference sequence).

This chain connects TRBV30 to TRBJ2-4; D ambiguous. Germline V gives CDR1 GTSNPN, CDR2 SVGIG (reference sequence). Trimming cost V 0 bases and J 10 bases, with 7 bases left between them. The CDR3 is made up of 11 amino acids. The CDR3 loop reads CAWSVGWIQYF. CDR3 in DNA: TGTGCCTGGAGTGTAGGGTGGATTCAGTACTTC.

The chain recombines TRBV7-2 with TRBJ2-1; TRBD1 is a possible D gene (6 bases). The CDR3 sequence is 17 residues long. Germline CDR1 and CDR2: SGHTA and FQGNSA. The V end was cut by 5 bases, the J end by 5 bases, with 22 bases between. The CDR3: CASSPRLPWGLNNEQFF. The CDR3 region has the DNA TGTGCCAGCAGCCCTCGACTCCCGTGGGGGCTCAACAATGAGCAGTTCTTC.

The rearrangement joins TRBV7-3 to TRBJ2-5; 11 nucleotides agree with TRBD2. CDR1 SGHTA and CDR2 FQGTGA come from the germline V gene. The CDR3 has 16 residues. J was trimmed by 2 bases and V by 1 base; bases with no gene match: 3. CDR3 nucleotides: TGTGCCAGCAGCTTAATGGCTAGCGGGGGGCAAGAGACCCAGTACTTC. Translating gives CASSLMASGGQETQYF.

V is TRBV6-5 and J is TRBJ2-1, with D uncertain. V was shortened by 6 bases and J by 2 bases, with 8 bases between the two germline ends. This CDR3 comprises 13 residues. Germline V CDR1 and CDR2: MNHEY, SVGAGI. The DNA of the CDR3 is TGTGCCAGCAGAGGAAGGGCCTACAATGAGCAGTTCTTC. Translated, it gives CASRGRAYNEQFF.

In DNA, the CDR3 is TGTGCCAGCAGCCGGAATAGACTAGCTTCTTACGAGCAGTACTTC. Its protein product is CASSRNRLASYEQYF. The chain combines TRBV11-2 with TRBJ2-7; 7 bases line up with TRBD2. The CDR3 consists of 15 residues. Per the germline V gene, CDR1 is SGHAT and CDR2 is FQNNGV. With 5 bases clipped from V and 4 bases from J, the junction kept 11 bases outside the gene matches.

The chain joins TRBV5-4 to TRBJ2-5, with 11 bases identical to TRBD2. V was pared by 3 bases and J by 0 bases, with 1 base of the junction left unmatched. The length of the CDR3 is 15 residues. Germline CDR1 reads SGHNT; CDR2 reads YYREEE (reference sequence). This chain's CDR3 is CASSWGLADQETQYF. CDR3 in DNA: TGTGCCAGCAGCTGGGGACTAGCGGACCAAGAGACCCAGTACTTC.